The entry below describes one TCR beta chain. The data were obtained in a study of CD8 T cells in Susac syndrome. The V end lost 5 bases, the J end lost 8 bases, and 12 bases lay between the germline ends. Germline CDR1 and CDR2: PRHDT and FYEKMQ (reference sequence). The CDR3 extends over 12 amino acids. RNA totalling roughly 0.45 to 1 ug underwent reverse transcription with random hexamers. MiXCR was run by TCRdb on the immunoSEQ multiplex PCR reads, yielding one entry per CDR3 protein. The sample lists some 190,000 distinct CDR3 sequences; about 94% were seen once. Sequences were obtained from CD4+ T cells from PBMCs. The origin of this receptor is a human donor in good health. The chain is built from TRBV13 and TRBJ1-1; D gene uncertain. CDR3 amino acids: CASSLRDLEAFF. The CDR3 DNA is TGTGCCAGCAGCCTACGAGACCTGGAAGCTTTCTTT.